The sample holds many counts of the clone carrying this T cell receptor (beta chain). Its matching antigen is unknown. The CDR3 length is 17 residues. Trimming removed 0 bases from V and 5 bases from J, with 16 bases in between. Germline CDR1 is SGHAT and CDR2 is FQNNGV. These data come from a study of T cells after yellow fever vaccination. Across the whole study: Low-cell-number fractions were prepared with SMART-Seq v4 Ultra Low Input.

The TCR cDNA carried a universal primer site and UMIs from 5'RACE template switching. One entry per CDR3 protein results from TCRdb running MiXCR on the 5' RACE reads. The data contain a few hundred thousand distinct CDR3 sequences, less than 9% of them seen just once; the ten biggest clones take up roughly 0.9%. Study outcomes and limitations: The CD4 and CD8 compartments had a small share of their clonotypes in common.

The receptor comes from a man aged 30 to 45 who received the YFV17D yellow fever vaccine. V usage is TRBV11-2 and J usage is TRBJ2-2; D may be TRBD1 (6 bases). The source was CD4+ T cells sorted from PBMCs, collected 15 days after the yellow fever booster vaccination. CDR3 nucleotide sequence: TGTGCCAGCAGCTTAGATCCACAGTCGAGGGGGACCGGGGAGCTGTTTTTT. Translation: CASSLDPQSRGTGELFF.